This paragraph covers one TCR beta chain sequence. The protocol was immunoSEQ multiplex PCR, while the TCRdb copy is restricted to in-frame clones and leaves out a portion. The table lists some 420,000 clones, approximately 92% of them singletons, with around 1.1% in the top ten. The data belong to a study of blood T cell repertoires in COVID-19. Losses at the gene ends were 1 base for V and 10 bases for J; bases not matched to a gene: 7. The CDR3 has 14 amino acids. Looked up from germline, CDR1 is SGHRS and CDR2 is YFSETQ. V and J are TRBV5-1 and TRBJ2-1, with TRBD2 matching 8 bases. The origin of this receptor is a man aged 25 to 40 who had recovered from COVID-19. The sequenced sample consisted of PBMCs or T cells enriched from blood (not recorded which). The CDR3 bases are TGCGCCAGCAGCTTGCAGCGGGAGTTTACAGAGCAGTTCTTC. Translation: CASSLQREFTEQFF.